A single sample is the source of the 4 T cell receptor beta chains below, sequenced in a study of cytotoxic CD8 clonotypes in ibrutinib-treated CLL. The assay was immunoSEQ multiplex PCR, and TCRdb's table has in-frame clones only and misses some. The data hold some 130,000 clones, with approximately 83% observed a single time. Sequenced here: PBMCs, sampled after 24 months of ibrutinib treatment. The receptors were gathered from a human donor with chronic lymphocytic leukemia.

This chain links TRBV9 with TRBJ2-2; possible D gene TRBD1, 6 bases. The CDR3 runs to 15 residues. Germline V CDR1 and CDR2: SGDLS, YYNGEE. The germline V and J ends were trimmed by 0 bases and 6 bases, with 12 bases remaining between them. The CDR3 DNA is TGTGCCAGCAGCGTAGTACAGGGTGGTGCCGGGGAGCTGTTTTTT. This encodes CASSVVQGGAGELFF.

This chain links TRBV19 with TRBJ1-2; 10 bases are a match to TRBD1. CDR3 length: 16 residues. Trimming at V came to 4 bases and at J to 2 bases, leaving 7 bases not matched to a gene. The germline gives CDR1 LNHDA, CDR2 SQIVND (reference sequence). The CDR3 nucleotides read TGTGCCAGTAGTAGAAGTAGACAGGGGGCAAACTATGGCTACACCTTC. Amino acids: CASSRSRQGANYGYTF.

The CDR3 nucleotides are TGTGCCAGCTCCTTTGAGCGGGAGGCCTACGAGCAGTACTTC. Protein product: CASSFEREAYEQYF. The V gene is TRBV18, the J gene TRBJ2-7; 9 bases match TRBD2. CDR1 is KGHSH, CDR2 LQKENI, per germline. The CDR3 length is 14 residues. The trim removed 6 bases at V and 2 bases at J, leaving 5 bases unmatched.

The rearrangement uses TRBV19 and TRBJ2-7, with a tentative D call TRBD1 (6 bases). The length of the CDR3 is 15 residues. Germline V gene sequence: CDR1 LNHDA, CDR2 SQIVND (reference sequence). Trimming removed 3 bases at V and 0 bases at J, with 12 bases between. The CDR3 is CASSIVQGPSYEQYF. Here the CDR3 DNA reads TGTGCCAGTAGTATCGTGCAGGGGCCCTCCTACGAGCAGTACTTC.